The 30 T cell receptor beta chains given below trace back to one sample, sequenced in a study of blood T cell repertoires in COVID-19. Here immunoSEQ multiplex PCR was the method, and the copy in TCRdb shows in-frame clones only, minus some. Seen here are a few hundred thousand clones, about 89% observed once, and the top ten hold around 9.5%. The specimen sequenced was peripheral blood. The receptors derive from a man aged 40-49 years who had recovered from COVID-19.

This clone was seen only once. This rearrangement joins TRBV23-1 to TRBJ2-7, with 12 bases identical to TRBD2. TRBV23-1 is given ORF status, its function remaining uncertain. Trimming took 9 bases from V and 2 from J; bases not matched to a gene: 5. This CDR3 is 14 amino acids long. This CDR3 reads CARRRTSGTYEQYF. The DNA for the CDR3 is TGCGCCAGAAGAAGGACTAGCGGGACCTACGAGCAGTACTTC.

The rearrangement joins TRBV6-4 to TRBJ2-2; D not certain. The CDR3 is 14 amino acids. V was shortened by 6 bases and J by 1 base, with 9 bases between the two germline ends. Germline V CDR1 and CDR2: MRHNA, SNTAGT. The CDR3: CASSATENTGELFF. In DNA form, the CDR3 reads TGTGCCAGCAGCGCTACAGAGAACACCGGGGAGCTGTTTTTT.

This clone appeared once. The chain joins TRBV2 to TRBJ1-1; tentatively, D is TRBD1 (5 bases). The CDR3 sequence is 11 residues long. Per the germline V gene, CDR1 is SNHLY and CDR2 is FYNNEI. Trimming stripped 7 bases from V and 8 bases from J, with 11 bases between. The CDR3 coding sequence is TGTGCCAGCATCAAACGGGGGGAAGCTTTCTTT. Amino acids: CASIKRGEAFF.

The J gene is TRBJ2-2, the V gene TRBV9, with 15 bases matching TRBD2. The CDR3 is 16 amino acids. Germline trimming cut 4 bases from V and 7 bases from J; bases unmatched to any gene: 5. The germline V gene encodes CDR1 SGDLS and CDR2 YYNGEE. CDR3: CASSPGTSGRNGELFF. CDR3 in DNA: TGTGCCAGCAGCCCAGGGACTAGCGGGAGGAACGGGGAGCTGTTTTTT.

The rearrangement joins TRBV10-3 to TRBJ2-3, with D maybe TRBD2 (6 bases). CDR1 and CDR2 (germline): ENHRY, SYGVKD. Trimming cost V 2 bases and J 0 bases, with 12 bases left between them. CDR3 length: 16 residues. CDR3 DNA: TGTGCCATCAGTGAGGAGGGGCGGGGAAGCACAGATACGCAGTATTTT. Amino acids: CAISEEGRGSTDTQYF.

The rearrangement joins TRBV5-4 to TRBJ2-7; D remains ambiguous. Germline CDR1 reads SGHNT; CDR2 reads YYREEE (reference sequence). With 0 bases removed from V and 3 bases from J, the gap between germline ends came to 7 bases. The length of the CDR3 is 13 residues. CDR3 residues: CASSLGLHYEQYF. The CDR3 region has the DNA TGTGCCAGCAGCTTGGGACTCCACTACGAGCAGTACTTC.

This chain connects TRBV27 to TRBJ2-5; TRBD2 matches at 9 bases. The CDR3 is 15 residues long. V was pared by 3 bases and J by 0 bases, with 2 bases of the junction left unmatched. Germline V lookup: CDR1 MNHEY, CDR2 SMNVEV (reference sequence). CDR3 DNA: TGTGCCAGCAGTTTCCAGCGGGGGGACCAAGAGACCCAGTACTTC. Amino acid sequence: CASSFQRGDQETQYF.

The chain has TRBV6-5 and TRBJ1-5; D might be TRBD1 (5 bases). The CDR3 loop spans 14 amino acids. From germline, CDR1 is MNHEY and CDR2 SVGAGI. The ends were cut back, 8 bases at V and 0 bases at J, with 11 bases in the middle. This chain's CDR3 is CASQTESSNQPQHF. In nucleotides, the CDR3 is TGTGCCAGCCAGACAGAGTCTAGCAATCAGCCCCAGCATTTT.

V usage is TRBV19 and J usage is TRBJ2-1; D gene unclear. V dropped 1 base and J dropped 16 bases, with 14 bases sitting between them. This CDR3 contains 12 residues. CDR1 and CDR2 from the germline V gene are LNHDA and SQIVND (reference sequence). CDR3 bases: TGTGCCAGTAGTATAGGTCCTGCTGCAACTTTCTTC. Its translation: CASSIGPAATFF.

Only a few counts were recorded for this clone. The chain is built from TRBV5-5 and TRBJ2-7, with 9 bases identical to TRBD1. Germline values: CDR1 SGHKS, CDR2 YYEKEE (reference sequence). The CDR3 is made up of 18 amino acids. J was trimmed by 3 bases and V by 4 bases; bases with no gene match: 17. CDR3 nucleotide sequence: TGTGCCAGCAGCACCATTCCCGGGACAGGGACGAAGTTCTACGAGCAGTACTTC. This translates into CASSTIPGTGTKFYEQYF. Full variable domain (rest looked up from reference TRBV5-5 and TRBJ2-7): DAGVTQSPTHLIKTRGQQVTLRCSPISGHKSVSWYQQVLGQGPQFIFQYYEKEERGRGNFPDRFSARQFPNYSSELNVNALLLGDSALYLCASSTIPGTGTKFYEQYFGPGTRLTVT.

This chain uses TRBV15 with TRBJ1-1; TRBD1 matches 10 bases. The V and J ends lost 5 bases and 7 bases, in that order; junction bases with no gene match: 10. Germline V gives CDR1 LNHNV, CDR2 YYDKDF (reference sequence). The CDR3 extends over 15 amino acids. CDR3: CATSDRGLKGGEAFF. For the CDR3, the DNA is TGTGCCACCAGCGACAGGGGGCTAAAAGGAGGTGAAGCTTTCTTT.

The rearrangement joins TRBV12-2 to TRBJ2-7; whether TRBD2, the table's D call, matches the DNA was not checked. TRBV12-2 is a pseudogene locus. This CDR3 is 16 amino acids long. The CDR3 reads CASRSPNSSNKYEQYF. CDR3 bases: TGTGCAAGTCGCTCCCCTAATAGTAGCAATAAGTACGAGCAGTACTTC.

This clone was recorded once. The chain links TRBV18 to TRBJ2-7; 11 nucleotides align to TRBD2. CDR3 length: 15 residues. With 0 bases clipped from V and 3 bases from J, the junction kept 1 base outside the gene matches. Per germline, CDR1 KGHSH and CDR2 LQKENI. The CDR3 DNA sequence: TGTGCCAGCTCACCACCGACTAGCGGGATCTACGAGCAGTACTTC. It yields the protein CASSPPTSGIYEQYF.

The rearrangement uses TRBV5-1 and TRBJ2-4; D perhaps matches TRBD2 (6 bases). Between the trimmed V and J ends, which lost 4 bases and 3 bases, there was a span of 17 bases. Per the germline V gene, CDR1 is SGHRS and CDR2 is YFSETQ. CDR3 size: 16 residues. This CDR3 reads CASSPRTGGDKNIQYF. The CDR3 DNA reads as TGCGCCAGCAGCCCTCGAACCGGGGGAGACAAAAACATTCAGTACTTC.

The CDR3 region has the DNA TGTGCCAGCAGTTTAGACTCCAGGGGAGGGATCGGTGAAAAACTGTTTTTT. This codes for CASSLDSRGGIGEKLFF. This sequence joins TRBV27 and TRBJ1-4, with D perhaps matching TRBD1 (6 bases). This CDR3 is 17 amino acids long. Germline V lookup: CDR1 MNHEY, CDR2 SMNVEV (reference sequence). Trimming stripped 2 bases from V and 7 bases from J, with 20 bases between.

The rearrangement links TRBV2 to TRBJ2-1; D is ambiguous. CDR1 is SNHLY and CDR2 is FYNNEI in the germline V gene. Trimming pared 6 bases from V and 4 bases from J, leaving 4 bases between. The CDR3 runs to 11 residues. CDR3 in amino acids: CASRTYNEQFF. The CDR3 nucleotides are TGTGCCAGCAGAACATACAATGAGCAGTTCTTC.

The V gene is TRBV4-3, the J gene TRBJ2-3, with D unclear. The CDR3 consists of 15 residues. From germline, CDR1 is LGHNA and CDR2 YSLEER. The V end was cut by 2 bases, the J end by 8 bases, with 17 bases between. The CDR3 coding sequence is TGCGCCAGCAGCCAAAGCCGGTTGTGGTGGGCTACGCAGTATTTT. Its translation: CASSQSRLWWATQYF.

The chain combines TRBV4-3 with TRBJ2-1; 10 nucleotides align to TRBD2. CDR3 size: 15 residues. Germline trimming cut 0 bases from V and 10 bases from J; bases unmatched to any gene: 6. Germline CDR1 reads LGHNA; CDR2 reads YSLEER. The CDR3 nucleotides are TGCGCCAGCAGCCAAGATCTAGCGGGAGTGTCGGAGCAGTTCTTC. Amino acid sequence: CASSQDLAGVSEQFF.

This rearrangement joins TRBV29-1 to TRBJ2-7, with D possibly matching TRBD1 (5 bases). The CDR3 runs to 13 residues. Trimming left V 3 bases short and J 5 bases short, with 14 bases between. Per the germline V gene, CDR1 is SQVTM and CDR2 is ANQGSEA. This chain's CDR3 is CSVDLKGANEQYF. The DNA of the CDR3 is TGCAGCGTTGACCTAAAAGGGGCCAACGAGCAGTACTTC.

The chain recombines TRBV14 with TRBJ2-2; 14 bases are a match to TRBD2. The CDR3 loop spans 18 amino acids. Germline V gene lookup returns CDR1 SGHDN and CDR2 FVKESK. Trimming at V came to 4 bases and at J to 3 bases, leaving 7 bases not matched to a gene. This chain's CDR3 is CASSPGTSGRRYTGELFF. The CDR3 region has the DNA TGTGCCAGCAGCCCGGGGACTAGCGGGAGACGGTACACCGGGGAGCTGTTTTTT.

The V call is TRBV4-3, the J call TRBJ2-3; TRBD2 matches 9 bases. The CDR3 spans 18 residues. In germline, CDR1 is LGHNA, CDR2 YSLEER. Trimming took 0 bases from V and 5 from J; bases not matched to a gene: 12. CDR3 in DNA: TGCGCCAGCAGCCAAGATCACGGAGCTAGCGGGAACATAGATACGCAGTATTTT. This sequence encodes CASSQDHGASGNIDTQYF.

The chain joins TRBV10-2 to TRBJ1-2, with 8 bases fitting TRBD1. Germline V gene sequence: CDR1 WSHSY, CDR2 SAAADI. This CDR3 region has 12 residues. Unmatched junction bases numbered 5, after V lost 10 bases and J lost 4 bases. The CDR3, as DNA: TGCGCCACCATAGACAGGGGCTATGGCTACACCTTC. This sequence encodes CATIDRGYGYTF.

This sequence joins TRBV27 and TRBJ2-5; 9 bases line up with TRBD1. This CDR3 is 14 amino acids long. Trimming at V came to 4 bases and at J to 4 bases, leaving 4 bases not matched to a gene. Germline V CDR1 and CDR2: MNHEY, SMNVEV (reference sequence). Written as DNA, the CDR3 is TGTGCCAGCAGTTCGGGACAGGGAACAGAGACCCAGTACTTC. Protein product: CASSSGQGTETQYF.

This clone was seen a single time. This chain links TRBV18 with TRBJ2-3; weak D call: TRBD2 (5 bases). Trimming removed 2 bases from V and 1 base from J, with 10 bases in between. In germline, CDR1 is KGHSH, CDR2 LQKENI. CDR3 length: 15 amino acids. CDR3 sequence: CASSPGTAGTDTQYF. The CDR3 nucleotides read TGTGCCAGCTCACCAGGCACAGCGGGCACAGATACGCAGTATTTT.

The chain recombines TRBV10-2 with TRBJ2-1, with TRBD2 matching over 10 bases. In germline, CDR1 is WSHSY, CDR2 SAAADI. This CDR3 is built from 15 residues. V dropped 7 bases and J dropped 2; count of bases not matched to a gene: 5. The CDR3 reads CASKLAGATYNEQFF. The CDR3 DNA reads as TGCGCCAGCAAGCTAGCGGGAGCGACCTACAATGAGCAGTTCTTC.

This rearrangement joins TRBV30 to TRBJ2-7; a weak D match, TRBD1 (5 bases). The germline V and J ends were trimmed by 0 bases and 2 bases, with 8 bases remaining between them. CDR1 and CDR2 from the germline V gene are GTSNPN and SVGIG (reference sequence). The CDR3 runs 13 residues. The CDR3 nucleotides are TGTGCCTGGAGTGTGACAGATGCCTACGAGCAGTACTTC. As protein: CAWSVTDAYEQYF. The full variable domain, its missing parts supplied by reference TRBV30 and TRBJ2-7, is SQTIHQWPATLVQPVGSPLSLECTVEGTSNPNLYWYRQAAGRGLQLLFYSVGIGQISSEVPQNLSASRPQDRQFILSSKKLLLSDSGFYLCAWSVTDAYEQYFGPGTRLTVT.

The chain is built from TRBV4-1 and TRBJ2-1; 11 positions agree with TRBD2. Germline values: CDR1 MGHRA, CDR2 YSYEKL. The CDR3 is made up of 17 amino acids. V lost 2 bases and J lost 6; bases outside the gene matches: 9. The CDR3 bases are TGCGCCAGCAGCCAAACTAGCGGGAGCTCCCCTTCCAATGAGCAGTTCTTC. Protein product: CASSQTSGSSPSNEQFF.

This clone was counted between two and nine times. CDR3 loop: CATGGQGAYTDTQYF. CDR3 in DNA: TGTGCCACCGGAGGACAGGGGGCGTATACAGATACGCAGTATTTT. The chain links TRBV7-2 to TRBJ2-3, with 11 positions matching TRBD1. The germline CDR1 and CDR2 sequences are SGHTA and FQGNSA. The CDR3 has 15 residues. Trimming at V came to 10 bases and at J to 3 bases, leaving 9 bases not matched to a gene.

This clone was counted once. The V call is TRBV9, the J call TRBJ2-7, with 11 bases fitting TRBD2. Germline V gives CDR1 SGDLS, CDR2 YYNGEE. V was pared by 4 bases and J by 7 bases, with 4 bases of the junction left unmatched. The CDR3 length is 13 residues. The CDR3 coding sequence is TGTGCCAGCAGCTTTCGGACTAGCGGGGAGCAGTACTTC. Translation: CASSFRTSGEQYF.

This rearrangement joins TRBV15 to TRBJ2-1, with D unclear. V lost 4 bases and J lost 7, with 11 bases in between. The germline CDR1 and CDR2 sequences are LNHNV and YYDKDF (reference sequence). This CDR3 region has 13 residues. The CDR3 region is CATSTLRVNEQFF. Here the CDR3 DNA reads TGTGCCACCAGCACCCTCCGGGTTAATGAGCAGTTCTTC.